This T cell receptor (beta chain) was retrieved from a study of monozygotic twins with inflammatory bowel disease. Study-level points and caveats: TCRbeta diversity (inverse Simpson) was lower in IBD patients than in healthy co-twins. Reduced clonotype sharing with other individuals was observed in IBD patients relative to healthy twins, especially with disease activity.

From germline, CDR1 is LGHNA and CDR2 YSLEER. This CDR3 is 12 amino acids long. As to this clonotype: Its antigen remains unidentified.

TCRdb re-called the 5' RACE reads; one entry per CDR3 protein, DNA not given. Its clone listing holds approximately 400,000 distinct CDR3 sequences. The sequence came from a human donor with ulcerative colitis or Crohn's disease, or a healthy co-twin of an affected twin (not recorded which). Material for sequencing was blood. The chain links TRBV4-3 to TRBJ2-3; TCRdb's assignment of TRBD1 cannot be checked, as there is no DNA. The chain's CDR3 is CASSQRTGGLYF.